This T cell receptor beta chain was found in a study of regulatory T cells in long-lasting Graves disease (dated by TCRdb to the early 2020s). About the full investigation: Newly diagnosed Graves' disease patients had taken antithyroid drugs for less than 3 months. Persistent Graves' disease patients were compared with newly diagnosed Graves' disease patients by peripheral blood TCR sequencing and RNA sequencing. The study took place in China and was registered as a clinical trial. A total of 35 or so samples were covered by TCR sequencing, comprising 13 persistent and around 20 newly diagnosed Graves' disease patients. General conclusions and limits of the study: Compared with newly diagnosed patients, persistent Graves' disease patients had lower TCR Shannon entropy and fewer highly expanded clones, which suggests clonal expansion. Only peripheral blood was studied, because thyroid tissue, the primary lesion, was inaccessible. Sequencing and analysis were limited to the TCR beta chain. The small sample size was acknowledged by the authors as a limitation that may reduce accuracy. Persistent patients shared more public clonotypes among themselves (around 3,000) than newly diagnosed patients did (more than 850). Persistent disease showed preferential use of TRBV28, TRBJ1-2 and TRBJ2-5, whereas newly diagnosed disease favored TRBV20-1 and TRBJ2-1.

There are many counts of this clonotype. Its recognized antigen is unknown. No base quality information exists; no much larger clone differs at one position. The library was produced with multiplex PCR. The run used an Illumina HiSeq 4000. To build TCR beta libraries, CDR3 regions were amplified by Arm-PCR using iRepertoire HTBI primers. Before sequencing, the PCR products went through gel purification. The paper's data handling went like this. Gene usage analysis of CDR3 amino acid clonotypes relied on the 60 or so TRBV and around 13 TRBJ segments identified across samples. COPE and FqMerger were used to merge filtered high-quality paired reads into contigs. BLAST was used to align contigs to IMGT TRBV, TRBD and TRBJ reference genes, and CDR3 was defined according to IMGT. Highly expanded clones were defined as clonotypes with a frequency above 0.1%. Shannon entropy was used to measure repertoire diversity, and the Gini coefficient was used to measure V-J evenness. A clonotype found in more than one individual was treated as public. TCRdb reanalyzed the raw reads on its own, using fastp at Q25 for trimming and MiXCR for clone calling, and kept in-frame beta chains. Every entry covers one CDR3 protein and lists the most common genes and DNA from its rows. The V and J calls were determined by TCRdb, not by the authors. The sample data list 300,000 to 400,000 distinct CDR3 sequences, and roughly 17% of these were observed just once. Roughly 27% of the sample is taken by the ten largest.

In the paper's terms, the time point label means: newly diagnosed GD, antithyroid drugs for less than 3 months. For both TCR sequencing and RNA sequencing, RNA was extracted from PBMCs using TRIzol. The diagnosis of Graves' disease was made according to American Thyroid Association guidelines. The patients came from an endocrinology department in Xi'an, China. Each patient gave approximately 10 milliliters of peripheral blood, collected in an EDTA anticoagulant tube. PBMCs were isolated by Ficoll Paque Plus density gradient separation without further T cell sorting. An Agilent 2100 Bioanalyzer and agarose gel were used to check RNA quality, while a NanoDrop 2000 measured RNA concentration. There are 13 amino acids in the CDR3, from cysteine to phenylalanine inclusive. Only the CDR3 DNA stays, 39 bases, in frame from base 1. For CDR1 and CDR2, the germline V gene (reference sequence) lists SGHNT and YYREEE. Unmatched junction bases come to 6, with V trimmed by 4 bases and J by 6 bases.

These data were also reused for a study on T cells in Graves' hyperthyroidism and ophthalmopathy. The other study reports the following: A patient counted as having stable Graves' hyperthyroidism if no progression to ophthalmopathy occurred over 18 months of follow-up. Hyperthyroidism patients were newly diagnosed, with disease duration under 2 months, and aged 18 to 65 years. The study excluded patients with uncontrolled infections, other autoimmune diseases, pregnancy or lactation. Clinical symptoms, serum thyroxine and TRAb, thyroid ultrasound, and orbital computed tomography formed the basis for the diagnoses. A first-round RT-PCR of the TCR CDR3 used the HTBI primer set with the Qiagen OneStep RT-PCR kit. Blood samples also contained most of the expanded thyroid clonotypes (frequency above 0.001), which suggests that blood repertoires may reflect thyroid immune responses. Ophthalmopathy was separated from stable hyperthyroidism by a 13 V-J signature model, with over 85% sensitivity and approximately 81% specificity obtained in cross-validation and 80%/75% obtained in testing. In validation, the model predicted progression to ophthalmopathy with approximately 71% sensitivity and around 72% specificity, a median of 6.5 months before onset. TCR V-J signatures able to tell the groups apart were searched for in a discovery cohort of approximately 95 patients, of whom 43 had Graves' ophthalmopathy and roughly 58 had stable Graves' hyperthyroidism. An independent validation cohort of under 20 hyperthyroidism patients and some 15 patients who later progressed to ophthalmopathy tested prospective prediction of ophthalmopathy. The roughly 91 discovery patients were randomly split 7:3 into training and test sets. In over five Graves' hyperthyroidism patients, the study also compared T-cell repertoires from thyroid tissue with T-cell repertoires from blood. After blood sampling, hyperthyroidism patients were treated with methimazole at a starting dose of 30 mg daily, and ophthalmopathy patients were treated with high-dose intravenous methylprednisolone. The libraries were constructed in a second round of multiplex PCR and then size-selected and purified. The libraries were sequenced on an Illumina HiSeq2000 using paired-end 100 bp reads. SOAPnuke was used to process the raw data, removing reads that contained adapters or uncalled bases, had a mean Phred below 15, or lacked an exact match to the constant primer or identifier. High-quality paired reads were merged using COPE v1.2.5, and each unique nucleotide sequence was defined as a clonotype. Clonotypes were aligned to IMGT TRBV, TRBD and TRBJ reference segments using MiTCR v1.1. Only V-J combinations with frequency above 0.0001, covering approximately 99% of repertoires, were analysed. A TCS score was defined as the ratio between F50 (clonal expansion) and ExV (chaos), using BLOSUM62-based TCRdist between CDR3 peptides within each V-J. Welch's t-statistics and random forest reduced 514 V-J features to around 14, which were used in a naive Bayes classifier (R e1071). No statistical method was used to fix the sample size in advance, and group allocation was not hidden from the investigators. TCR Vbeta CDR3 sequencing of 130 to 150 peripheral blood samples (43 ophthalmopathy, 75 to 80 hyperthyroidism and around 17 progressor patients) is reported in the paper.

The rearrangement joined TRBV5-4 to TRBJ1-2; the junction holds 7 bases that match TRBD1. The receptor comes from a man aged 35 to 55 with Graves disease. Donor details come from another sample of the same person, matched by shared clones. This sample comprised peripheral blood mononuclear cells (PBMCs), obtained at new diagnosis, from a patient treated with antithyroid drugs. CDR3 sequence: CASSLTGFDGYTF. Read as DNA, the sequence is TGTGCCAGCAGCCTGACAGGGTTTGATGGCTACACCTTC.